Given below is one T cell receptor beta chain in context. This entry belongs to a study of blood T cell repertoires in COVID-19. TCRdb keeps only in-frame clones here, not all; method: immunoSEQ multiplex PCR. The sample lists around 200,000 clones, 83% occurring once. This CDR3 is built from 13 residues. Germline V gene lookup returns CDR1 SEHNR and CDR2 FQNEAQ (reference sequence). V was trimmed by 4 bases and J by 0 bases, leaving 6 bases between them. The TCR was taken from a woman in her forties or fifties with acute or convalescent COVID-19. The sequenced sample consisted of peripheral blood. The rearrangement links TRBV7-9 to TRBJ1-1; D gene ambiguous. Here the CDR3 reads CASSSSLNTEAFF. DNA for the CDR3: TGTGCCAGCAGCTCATCCCTGAACACTGAAGCTTTCTTT.